These 2 T cell receptor beta chains originate from one sample sequenced in a study of brain T cells in children with intractable seizures. The table came from immunoSEQ multiplex PCR; TCRdb's copy has only in-frame clones and leaves some out. The sample lists hundreds of thousands of clones, about 93% occurring once. Described time point: blood from clinic visit 5 months post-surgery; TSC patient then seizure free. Material: peripheral blood, obtained less than 6 months after surgery. The source of these receptors is a boy under three years old with tuberous sclerosis and intractable seizures.

The V call is TRBV21-1, the J call TRBJ1-6. TRBV21-1 is given as a pseudogene. This CDR3 comprises 15 residues. The CDR3 here is CASSKFAENSSPLHF. The CDR3 DNA reads TGTGCCAGCAGCAAATTCGCGGAGAACAGTTCACCCCTCCACTTT.

Details on this clone: This same CDR3 is encoded by further DNA sequences in the sample. V gene TRBV5-4 combines with J gene TRBJ2-2, with D unresolved. The CDR3 is 13 residues long. The V end lost 0 bases, the J end lost 4 bases, and 4 bases lay between the germline ends. Per the germline V gene, CDR1 is SGHNT and CDR2 is YYREEE (reference sequence). Written as DNA, the CDR3 is TGTGCCAGCAGCTTGGGGGGCACCGGGGAGCTGTTTTTT. Translated: CASSLGGTGELFF.